This T cell receptor (beta chain) comes out of a study of shared clonotypes between healthy human individuals. Germline lookup yields CDR1 SEHNR and CDR2 FQNEAQ (reference sequence). The CDR3 totals 14 residues. V shed 1 base and J shed 8 bases, with 12 bases lying between them. Study-wide findings and caveats: Among non-shared clonotypes, generation probabilities were lower than among those shared by all four donors.

It was CD45RO-negative cells, positively selected for CCR7, that made up naive CD8 cells, with terminally differentiated effector memory CD45RA+ cells excluded. On this clone itself: The antigen is not known.

TCRdb's table, derived via immunoSEQ multiplex PCR, lists solely in-frame clones and lacks some. The table has fewer than 700,000 clones, approximately 95% seen once. The clonotype comes from a woman aged 25 to 39 in good health. Sequenced: naive CD8+ T cells sorted from blood. The rearrangement uses TRBV7-9 and TRBJ2-1; D ambiguous. CDR3 region: CASSLGLVDDEQFF. The CDR3 DNA sequence: TGTGCCAGCAGCTTAGGGCTAGTGGACGATGAGCAGTTCTTC.